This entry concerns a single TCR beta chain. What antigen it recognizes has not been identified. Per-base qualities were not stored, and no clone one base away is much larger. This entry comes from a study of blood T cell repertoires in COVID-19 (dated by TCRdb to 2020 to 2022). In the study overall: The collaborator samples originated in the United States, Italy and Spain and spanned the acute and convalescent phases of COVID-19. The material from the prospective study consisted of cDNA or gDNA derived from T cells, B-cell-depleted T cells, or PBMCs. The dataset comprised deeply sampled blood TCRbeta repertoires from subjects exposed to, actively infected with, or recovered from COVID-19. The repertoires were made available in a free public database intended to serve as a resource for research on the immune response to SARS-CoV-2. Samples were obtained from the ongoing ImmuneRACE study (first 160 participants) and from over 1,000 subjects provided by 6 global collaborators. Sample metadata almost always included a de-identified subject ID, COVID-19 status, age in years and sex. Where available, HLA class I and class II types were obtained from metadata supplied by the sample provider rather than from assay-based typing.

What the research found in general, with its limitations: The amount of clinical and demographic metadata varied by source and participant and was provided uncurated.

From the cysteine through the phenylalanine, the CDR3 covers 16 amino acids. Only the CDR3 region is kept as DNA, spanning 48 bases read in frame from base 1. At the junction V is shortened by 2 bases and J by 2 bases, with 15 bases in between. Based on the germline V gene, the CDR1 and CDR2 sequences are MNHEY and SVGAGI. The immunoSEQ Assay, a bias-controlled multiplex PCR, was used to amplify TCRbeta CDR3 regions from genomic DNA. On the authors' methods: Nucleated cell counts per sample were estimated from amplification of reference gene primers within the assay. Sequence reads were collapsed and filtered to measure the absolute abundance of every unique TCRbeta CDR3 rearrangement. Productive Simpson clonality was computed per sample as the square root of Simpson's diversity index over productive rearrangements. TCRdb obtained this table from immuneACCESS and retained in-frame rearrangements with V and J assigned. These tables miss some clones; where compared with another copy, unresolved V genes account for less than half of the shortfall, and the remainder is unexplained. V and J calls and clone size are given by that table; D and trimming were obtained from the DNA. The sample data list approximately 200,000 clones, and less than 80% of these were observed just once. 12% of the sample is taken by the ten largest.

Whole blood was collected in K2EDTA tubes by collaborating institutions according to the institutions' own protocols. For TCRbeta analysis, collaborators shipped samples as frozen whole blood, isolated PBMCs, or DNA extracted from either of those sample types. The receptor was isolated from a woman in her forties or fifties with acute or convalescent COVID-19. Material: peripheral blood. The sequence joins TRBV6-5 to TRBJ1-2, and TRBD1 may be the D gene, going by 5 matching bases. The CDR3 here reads CASSYVNRGMNYGYTF. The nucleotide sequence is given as TGTGCCAGCAGTTACGTTAATCGGGGGATGAACTATGGCTACACCTTC.